What follows describes a single T cell receptor beta chain. The antigen is not known. The sample comes from a study of cytomegalovirus exposure and HLA in healthy donors. Findings and caveats of the study: Presence/absence results assume similar sequencing depth per donor, which may not hold.

13 Jbeta primers and 60 Vbeta primers were used for the PCR. Method: immunoSEQ multiplex PCR; TCRdb's copy keeps in-frame clones and lacks some. The data show 130,000 or so clones, with about three quarters seen just once and 6.6% held by the top ten. The V and J ends lost 6 bases and 5 bases respectively, with 16 bases between them. This CDR3 has 15 residues. Per the germline V gene, CDR1 is KGHSH and CDR2 is LQKENI. The sample consisted of PBMCs. The chain employs TRBV18 and TRBJ1-4, with TRBD1 as a possible D gene (5 bases). The sequence was collected from a man aged 40-49 years in good health and CMV-seropositive. The CDR3 loop reads CASSPRQGKNEKLFF. The CDR3 nucleotides are TGTGCCAGCTCCCCCAGGCAGGGAAAAAATGAAAAACTGTTTTTT.